This TCR beta chain derives from a study of response to subunit inactivated influenza vaccine. General study findings and limits: Few additional T cells are recruited per seasonal influenza vaccination, authors suggested.

The V segment lost 5 bases and the J segment 2 bases; nucleotides outside the gene matches: 5. Per the germline V gene, CDR1 is SQVTM and CDR2 is ANQGSEA. This CDR3 has 13 amino acids. This clonotype was observed a few times. Its cognate antigen is unknown. TCRdb recomputed calls from the RT-PCR reads with MiXCR, one row per CDR3 protein. The sample carries about 540,000 distinct CDR3 sequences, approximately 15% recorded once. The V gene is TRBV29-1, the J gene TRBJ2-7, with TRBD2 matching over 8 bases. This specimen was PBMCs from blood, taken less than 13 days after vaccination. The sequence was obtained from a man aged 50 or older who received an inactivated influenza vaccine. CDR3 bases: TGCAGCGTTAGCGGGAGAGGCACCTACGAGCAGTACTTC. This codes for CSVSGRGTYEQYF.